Each of the 30 T cell receptor beta chains below was sequenced from the same sample in a study of T cell responses to AZD1222 COVID-19 vaccine. TCRdb's copy holds only in-frame clones and misses some; the assay was immunoSEQ multiplex PCR. The table records 200,000 to 250,000 clones, roughly 94% of them present only once. Sequenced here: peripheral blood, sampled 28 days after the second dose of the MenACWY control vaccine. The receptors were sampled from an adult who received the MenACWY meningococcal vaccine as a control.

The chain carries TRBV9 and TRBJ2-7; the D gene could be TRBD1 or TRBD2 (6 bases each). CDR3 length: 15 residues. The V end was cut by 0 bases, the J end by 2 bases, with 12 bases between. Germline CDR1 SGDLS, CDR2 YYNGEE. The CDR3 sequence is CASSVGGGGAYEQYF. In nucleotides, the CDR3 is TGTGCCAGCAGCGTAGGAGGGGGAGGCGCCTACGAGCAGTACTTC.

The chain couples TRBV6-5 to TRBJ1-5; 7 bases match TRBD1. CDR1 is MNHEY and CDR2 is SVGAGI in the germline V gene. Trimming removed 7 bases from V and 6 bases from J; junction bases left unmatched: 12. The CDR3 runs to 15 residues. The CDR3 sequence: CASTAREGALQPQHF. As DNA, the CDR3 is TGTGCCAGCACCGCTCGAGAGGGGGCCCTTCAGCCCCAGCATTTT.

The J gene is TRBJ2-5, the V gene TRBV5-1, with 9 bases lining up with TRBD1. With 4 bases clipped from V and 5 bases from J, the junction kept 3 bases outside the gene matches. Germline CDR1 is SGHRS and CDR2 is YFSETQ. There are 13 residues in the CDR3. Written as DNA, the CDR3 is TGCGCCAGCAGCGGCGGGACAGGGGAGACCCAGTACTTC. It encodes CASSGGTGETQYF.

The chain links TRBV29-1 to TRBJ1-2, with 7 bases that match TRBD1. This CDR3 is 15 amino acids long. The trim removed 4 bases at V and 0 bases at J, leaving 8 bases unmatched. Germline-derived CDR1 and CDR2 are SQVTM and ANQGSEA. The CDR3 DNA sequence: TGCAGCGTTGTGGACACAGGGGAAGCTAACTATGGCTACACCTTC. As protein: CSVVDTGEANYGYTF.

Comments on this clone: A read error may account for a junction end that differs from germline. The chain has TRBV7-9 and TRBJ2-1; 8 bases match TRBD2. CDR1 is SEHNR, CDR2 FQNEAQ, per germline (reference sequence). The CDR3 is 11 residues long. DNA for the CDR3: TGTGCCAGCAGCTTTCTGGGACTAGATGTCTTC. Translation gives CASSFLGLDVF.

The V call is TRBV25-1, the J call TRBJ1-6; D might be TRBD1 (5 bases). The CDR3 has 15 amino acids. Germline V gene sequence: CDR1 MGHDK, CDR2 SYGVNS. Trimming removed 3 bases at V and 5 bases at J, with 11 bases between. The CDR3 DNA follows: TGTGCCAGCAGTGAGCAGGGTTTCCATAATTCACCCCTCCACTTT. Translation gives CASSEQGFHNSPLHF.

The chain couples TRBV4-2 to TRBJ1-2, with TRBD1 identical over 9 bases. V was pared by 3 bases and J by 8 bases, with 7 bases of the junction left unmatched. The germline V gene has CDR1 LGHNA and CDR2 YNFKEQ. The CDR3 covers 14 residues. CDR3 sequence reads: CASSHPPGQGGYTF. The CDR3 DNA reads TGTGCCAGCAGCCACCCTCCGGGACAGGGAGGCTACACCTTC.

The J gene is TRBJ2-2, the V gene TRBV30; D ambiguous. The CDR3 is 12 amino acids. The germline V gene has CDR1 GTSNPN and CDR2 SVGIG (reference sequence). Between the trimmed V and J ends, which lost 5 bases and 4 bases, there was a span of 8 bases. The CDR3 spells CAWEPGTGELFF. CDR3 DNA: TGTGCCTGGGAACCGGGCACCGGGGAGCTGTTTTTT. Supplemented by reference TRBV30 and TRBJ2-2, the full variable domain reads SQTIHQWPATLVQPVGSPLSLECTVEGTSNPNLYWYRQAAGRGLQLLFYSVGIGQISSEVPQNLSASRPQDRQFILSSKKLLLSDSGFYLCAWEPGTGELFFGEGSRLTVL.

The J gene is TRBJ1-4, the V gene TRBV29-1, with 7 bases lining up with TRBD1. Trimming removed 7 bases from V and 5 bases from J; junction bases left unmatched: 7. Germline CDR1 SQVTM, CDR2 ANQGSEA. The CDR3 is 13 amino acids. The CDR3 reads CSARKGQNEKLFF. Here the CDR3 DNA reads TGCAGCGCACGCAAGGGACAGAATGAAAAACTGTTTTTT. The whole variable domain, filled in from reference TRBV29-1 and TRBJ1-4, reads SAVISQKPSRDICQRGTSLTIQCQVDSQVTMMFWYRQQPGQSLTLIATANQGSEATYESGFVIDKFPISRPNLTFSTLTVSNMSPEDSSIYLCSARKGQNEKLFFGSGTQLSVL.

V gene TRBV28 combines with J gene TRBJ2-7; 12 nucleotides match TRBD2. V lost 2 bases to trimming and J lost 5 bases; unmatched junction nucleotides: 1. The CDR3 spans 14 residues. Looked up from germline, CDR1 is MDHEN and CDR2 is SYDVKM. CDR3 nucleotide sequence: TGTGCCAGCAGTTTAAGACTAGCGGGAGACGAGCAGTACTTC. Amino acids: CASSLRLAGDEQYF.

Here the CDR3 DNA reads TGTGCCAGCAGACCCGGGACCGCGAATGAGCAGTTCTTC. It codes for CASRPGTANEQFF. V is TRBV28 and J is TRBJ2-1; D is perhaps TRBD1 or TRBD2 (5 bases each). CDR1 and CDR2 from the germline V gene are MDHEN and SYDVKM. This CDR3 contains 13 residues. V dropped 6 bases and J dropped 7 bases, with 13 bases sitting between them.

The chain couples TRBV30 to TRBJ1-3, with unresolved D. The V gene lost 7 bases and the J gene lost 0 bases, with 19 bases spanning the gap. This CDR3 spans 16 amino acids. Germline loops: CDR1 GTSNPN, CDR2 SVGIG (reference sequence). The CDR3 reads CAFNPTQRDSGNTIYF. The CDR3 DNA follows: TGTGCCTTTAACCCAACCCAGCGAGACTCTGGAAACACCATATATTTT.

The rearrangement joins TRBV27 to TRBJ2-2, with D unresolved. Germline values: CDR1 MNHEY, CDR2 SMNVEV (reference sequence). The length of the CDR3 is 14 residues. The V and J ends lost 2 bases and 5 bases respectively, with 9 bases between them. The CDR3 DNA is TGTGCCAGCAGTTTAAGTGGTGGGACCGGGGAGCTGTTTTTT. It translates to CASSLSGGTGELFF.

This sequence joins TRBV5-4 and TRBJ1-6; D may be TRBD1 (6 bases). V shed 0 bases and J shed 10 bases, with 11 bases lying between them. The CDR3 sequence is 14 residues long. Germline V gives CDR1 SGHNT, CDR2 YYREEE (reference sequence). The CDR3 sequence: CASSLAGEKSPLHF. In DNA, the CDR3 is TGTGCCAGCAGCTTGGCAGGGGAGAAGTCACCCCTCCACTTT. Full variable domain (rest looked up from reference TRBV5-4 and TRBJ1-6): ETGVTQSPTHLIKTRGQQVTLRCSSQSGHNTVSWYQQALGQGPQFIFQYYREEENGRGNFPPRFSGLQFPNYSSELNVNALELDDSALYLCASSLAGEKSPLHFGNGTRLTVT.

V usage is TRBV28 and J usage is TRBJ2-1; no definite D call. Between the trimmed V and J ends, which lost 3 bases and 2 bases, there was a span of 8 bases. There are 14 residues in the CDR3. Germline V gene sequence: CDR1 MDHEN, CDR2 SYDVKM. This CDR3 reads CASSFGRTYNEQFF. Written as DNA, the CDR3 is TGTGCCAGCAGTTTTGGCCGAACCTACAATGAGCAGTTCTTC.

This chain connects TRBV21-1 to TRBJ1-2. TRBV21-1 is assigned pseudogene status. The CDR3 loop spans 12 amino acids. This chain's CDR3 is CAGWGARCGYTF. The CDR3 coding sequence is TGTGCCGGGTGGGGGGCGCGTTGTGGCTACACCTTC.

This chain uses TRBV28 with TRBJ2-7; 10 bases agree with TRBD2. CDR3 size: 13 residues. V lost 7 bases, J lost 5 bases, and 5 bases stayed unmatched. Per germline, CDR1 MDHEN and CDR2 SYDVKM. This chain's CDR3 is CASTSGSGNEQYF. The CDR3 region has the DNA TGTGCCAGCACTAGCGGGAGTGGGAACGAGCAGTACTTC.

This chain links TRBV2 with TRBJ2-5; 10 positions match TRBD2. The CDR3 length is 15 residues. CDR1 and CDR2 from the germline V gene are SNHLY and FYNNEI. V was clipped by 6 bases and J by 5 bases; unmatched bases: 9. CDR3: CASSVLAGAGETQYF. The CDR3, as DNA: TGTGCCAGCAGCGTCCTAGCGGGGGCGGGGGAGACCCAGTACTTC.

This chain joins TRBV9 and TRBJ2-1; TRBD1 matches 10 bases. V shed 3 bases, J shed 8 bases, and the junction held 2 bases outside the gene matches. Germline V gene sequence: CDR1 SGDLS, CDR2 YYNGEE. CDR3 length equals 13 residues. The CDR3 protein is CASSGDRGYEQFF. CDR3 nucleotides: TGTGCCAGCAGCGGGGACAGGGGCTATGAGCAGTTCTTC.

The rearrangement links TRBV5-4 to TRBJ2-2; D is undetermined. The length of the CDR3 is 16 residues. CDR1 is SGHNT and CDR2 is YYREEE in the germline V gene (reference sequence). The V end lost 0 bases, the J end lost 3 bases, and 12 bases lay between the germline ends. The DNA of the CDR3 is TGTGCCAGCAGCTTGGCCATCGGGCCCTACACCGGGGAGCTGTTTTTT. It is translated as CASSLAIGPYTGELFF. Full variable domain (outside the CDR3, taken from reference TRBV5-4 and TRBJ2-2): ETGVTQSPTHLIKTRGQQVTLRCSSQSGHNTVSWYQQALGQGPQFIFQYYREEENGRGNFPPRFSGLQFPNYSSELNVNALELDDSALYLCASSLAIGPYTGELFFGEGSRLTVL.

The chain combines TRBV15 with TRBJ2-3; the D call may be TRBD1 or TRBD2 (7 bases each). The CDR3 is 16 residues long. V was shortened by 0 bases and J by 5 bases, with 15 bases between the two germline ends. Germline CDR1 LNHNV, CDR2 YYDKDF (reference sequence). The CDR3 region has the DNA TGTGCCACCAGCAGAGAATATGGCAGGGGGGGAGATACGCAGTATTTT. Amino acids: CATSREYGRGGDTQYF. The variable domain in full, with the rest retrieved from reference TRBV15 and TRBJ2-3, is DAMVIQNPRYQVTQFGKPVTLSCSQTLNHNVMYWYQQKSSQAPKLLFHYYDKDFNNEADTPDNFQSRRPNTSFCFLDIRSPGLGDTAMYLCATSREYGRGGDTQYFGPGTRLTVL.

This clone has a single count. The chain links TRBV11-2 to TRBJ1-2; 9 bases match TRBD1. With 4 bases clipped from V and 3 bases from J, the junction kept 3 bases outside the gene matches. Germline V gives CDR1 SGHAT, CDR2 FQNNGV. The CDR3 runs 14 residues. The CDR3 here is CASSSGTGYYGYTF. The CDR3 nucleotides read TGTGCCAGCAGCTCCGGGACAGGGTACTATGGCTACACCTTC.

The chain couples TRBV4-2 to TRBJ1-1; 8 nucleotides align to TRBD1. In germline, CDR1 is LGHNA, CDR2 YNFKEQ. J lost 4 bases, V lost 1 base, and 11 bases had no gene match. The CDR3 is made up of 17 amino acids. DNA of the CDR3: TGTGCCAGCAGCCAAGTGACTCAGGGGGCGCCGGGCACTGAAGCTTTCTTT. It codes for CASSQVTQGAPGTEAFF.

The V and J genes are TRBV6-1 and TRBJ1-2; D uncertain. The ends were cut back, 3 bases at V and 4 bases at J, with 9 bases in the middle. The V gene's germline CDR1 is MNHNS and CDR2 SASEGT. This CDR3 is built from 13 residues. The CDR3 here is CASSEEIGYGYTF. The CDR3 coding sequence is TGTGCCAGCAGTGAGGAGATTGGCTATGGCTACACCTTC.

The chain employs TRBV24-1 and TRBJ2-1; TRBD2 aligns across 11 bases. Losses at the gene ends were 1 base for V and 4 bases for J; bases not matched to a gene: 8. The CDR3 loop spans 18 amino acids. The V gene's germline CDR1 is KGHDR and CDR2 SFDVKD. The CDR3 nucleotides read TGTGCCACCAGTGATTTTTCGCTAGCGGGAGGTTCTTACAATGAGCAGTTCTTC. Its translation is CATSDFSLAGGSYNEQFF.

The V gene is TRBV20-1, the J gene TRBJ2-7; D is tentatively TRBD1 or TRBD2 (5 bases each). Germline-derived CDR1 and CDR2 are DFQATT and SNEGSKA (reference sequence). The CDR3 covers 11 residues. V gave up 6 bases and J gave up 4 bases, with 10 bases separating them. In DNA, the CDR3 is TGCAGTGCCCTGTGGGGGTACGAGCAGTACTTC. This gives the protein CSALWGYEQYF.

This chain uses TRBV5-1 with TRBJ2-7; D is ambiguous. The CDR3 is 14 residues long. The germline V gene encodes CDR1 SGHRS and CDR2 YFSETQ. V gave up 0 bases and J gave up 2 bases, with 9 bases separating them. CDR3: CASSLAGSPYEQYF. For the CDR3, the DNA is TGCGCCAGCAGCTTGGCAGGCAGCCCCTACGAGCAGTACTTC.

This clone was counted many times. V usage is TRBV18 and J usage is TRBJ2-1; no definite D call. CDR3 length: 14 residues. V was cut by 3 bases and J by 0 bases, with 6 bases left in between. The germline V gene has CDR1 KGHSH and CDR2 LQKENI. The CDR3 DNA follows: TGTGCCAGCTCACCTAAAAGCTCCTACAATGAGCAGTTCTTC. Translating it yields CASSPKSSYNEQFF.

This clone was recorded a few times. The chain combines TRBV4-3 with TRBJ1-6, with a possible D match to TRBD1 (5 bases). Germline CDR1 LGHNA, CDR2 YSLEER. Deletions cut 1 base from V and 8 bases from J, with 12 bases between. The CDR3 is 15 residues long. Here the CDR3 reads CASSQGSGRDSPLHF. The CDR3 nucleotides are TGCGCCAGCAGCCAAGGTTCAGGGCGCGATTCACCCCTCCACTTT.

Concerning this clone itself: Different DNA sequences within this sample yield the same CDR3. The chain links TRBV28 to TRBJ1-1; perhaps TRBD1 as D (5 bases). The CDR3 has 12 amino acids. The germline V gene has CDR1 MDHEN and CDR2 SYDVKM. V lost 2 bases to trimming and J lost 4 bases, with 5 bases between them. Here the CDR3 DNA reads TGTGCCAGCAGTTTACAGGGCACTGAAGCTTTCTTT. As protein: CASSLQGTEAFF.